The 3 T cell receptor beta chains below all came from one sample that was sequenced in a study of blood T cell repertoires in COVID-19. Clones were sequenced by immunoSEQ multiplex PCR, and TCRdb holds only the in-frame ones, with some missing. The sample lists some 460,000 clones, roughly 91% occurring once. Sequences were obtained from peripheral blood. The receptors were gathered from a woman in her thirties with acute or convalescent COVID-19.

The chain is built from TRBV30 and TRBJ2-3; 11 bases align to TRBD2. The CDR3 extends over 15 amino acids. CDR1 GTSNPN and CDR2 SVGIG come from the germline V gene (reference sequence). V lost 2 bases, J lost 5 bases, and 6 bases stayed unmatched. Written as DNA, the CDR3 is TGTGCCTGGAGTCTAGCGGGGGGATATAGAGATACGCAGTATTTT. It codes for CAWSLAGGYRDTQYF.

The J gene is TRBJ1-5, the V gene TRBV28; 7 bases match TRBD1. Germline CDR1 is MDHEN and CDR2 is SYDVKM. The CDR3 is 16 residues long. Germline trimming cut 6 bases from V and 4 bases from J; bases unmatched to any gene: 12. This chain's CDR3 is CASRDKGTALNQPQHF. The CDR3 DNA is TGTGCCAGCAGAGATAAAGGGACAGCCCTTAATCAGCCCCAGCATTTT.

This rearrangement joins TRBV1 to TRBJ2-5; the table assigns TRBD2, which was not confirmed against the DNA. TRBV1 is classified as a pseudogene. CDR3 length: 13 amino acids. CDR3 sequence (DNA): TGCACCAGAGACCCTCGCCTGACTGGGACCCAGTACTTC. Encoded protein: CTRDPRLTGTQYF.